Listed below are T cell receptor beta chains from one sample, sequenced in a study of read filtering for tumor transcriptome and immune sequencing. TCRdb reanalysed the reads using MiXCR and keeps one entry per CDR3 protein. The data show 93,000 or so distinct CDR3 sequences, with 20% to 25% seen just once and over 9.5% held by the top ten. The sequenced material came from a population of CD138-negative cells sorted from bone marrow. These receptors were obtained from a donor aged 40 or over with multiple myeloma. CDR3s include the opening cysteine and the closing phenylalanine or tryptophan. A D gene is named only where the DNA matches it firmly. The size of a clone is reported for some rows only, either as once, few or many, or as a class for expanded clones.

size: NA; V: TRBV5-1; D: TRBD1; J: TRBJ2-7; CDR3: CASSQTGGGYEQYF; DNA: TGCGCCAGCAGCCAAACAGGGGGAGGCTACGAGCAGTACTTC
size: many; V: TRBV28; D: NA; J: TRBJ2-4; CDR3: CASSLRPLIGNIQYF; DNA: TGTGCCAGCAGTCTCAGGCCTCTAATTGGAAACATTCAGTACTTC
size: NA; V: TRBV6-2/TRBV6-3; D: TRBD2; J: TRBJ2-5; CDR3: CASSYVPGTSDHPKETQYF; DNA: TGTGCCAGCAGTTACGTTCCCGGGACTAGCGACCATCCAAAAGAGACCCAGTACTTC
size: few; V: TRBV5-6; D: TRBD2; J: TRBJ2-1; CDR3: CASSLVVGGTSSYNEQFF; DNA: TGTGCCAGCAGCTTGGTTGTCGGGGGGACGAGCTCCTACAATGAGCAGTTCTTC
size: many; V: TRBV29-1; D: TRBD2; J: TRBJ2-7; CDR3: CSAQAGLAGDEQYF; DNA: TGCAGCGCCCAAGCGGGGCTGGCCGGGGACGAGCAGTACTTC
size: many; V: TRBV3-1; D: NA; J: TRBJ1-1; CDR3: CASSQVGGTEAFF; DNA: TGTGCCAGCAGCCAAGTTGGGGGCACTGAAGCTTTCTTT
size: many; V: TRBV6-6; D: NA; J: TRBJ1-1; CDR3: CASSYGGVVTEAFF; DNA: TGTGCCAGCAGTTACGGGGGTGTTGTCACTGAAGCTTTCTTT
size: many; V: TRBV2; D: NA; J: TRBJ1-1; CDR3: CASSDAGSTEAFF; DNA: TGTGCCAGCAGTGATGCAGGGAGCACTGAAGCTTTCTTT
size: many; V: TRBV30; D: NA; J: TRBJ2-3; CDR3: CAWRGRASTDTQYF; DNA: TGTGCCTGGAGGGGACGAGCTAGCACAGATACGCAGTATTTT
size: many; V: TRBV5-1; D: TRBD1; J: TRBJ1-1; CDR3: CASSFLGQGNTEAFF; DNA: TGCGCCAGCAGCTTCCTCGGACAGGGGAACACTGAAGCTTTCTTT
size: many; V: TRBV20-1; D: NA; J: TRBJ2-3; CDR3: CSPLRQGPQDTQYF; DNA: TGCAGTCCTCTCCGCCAGGGGCCCCAGGATACGCAGTATTTT